This T cell receptor (beta chain) was retrieved from a study of T cells in Graves' hyperthyroidism and ophthalmopathy (dated by TCRdb to about 2019). Background for the entire study: Peripheral blood samples were taken at initial diagnosis, before any treatment was given. In addition, the study compared T-cell repertoires in thyroid tissue and in blood from five or six Graves' hyperthyroidism patients. Prospective prediction of ophthalmopathy was tested in an independent validation cohort consisting of about 20 hyperthyroidism patients and over 15 patients who later progressed to ophthalmopathy. Once sampling was done, hyperthyroidism patients were given methimazole at a starting dose of 30 mg daily, whereas ophthalmopathy patients were given high-dose intravenous methylprednisolone. To identify distinguishing TCR V-J signatures, a discovery cohort of about a hundred patients was used, comprising 40 to 45 with Graves' ophthalmopathy and about 59 with stable Graves' hyperthyroidism. The paper reports TCR Vbeta CDR3 sequencing of 130 to 150 peripheral blood samples: approximately 41 ophthalmopathy, 70 to 85 hyperthyroidism and around 17 progressor patients. The 90 to 100 discovery patients were randomly split 7:3 into training and test sets. Findings and caveats that apply to the study as a whole: In validation, progression to ophthalmopathy was predicted by the model with 70.59% sensitivity and nearly 75% specificity, a median of approximately 7.1 months before onset. A 13 V-J signature model separated ophthalmopathy from stable hyperthyroidism, with around 90% sensitivity and approximately 81% specificity in cross-validation and 80%/75% in testing. Most expanded thyroid clonotypes (frequency above 0.001) were also detected in blood, a finding suggesting that blood repertoires may reflect thyroid immune responses. No statistical method was used to set the sample size in advance, and investigators knew the group allocation.

In the ophthalmopathy patients, disease was moderately to severely active, with a Clinical Activity Score of 3 or more, a NOSPECS grade of 4 or more, and a duration of less than 3 months. The study excluded patients with uncontrolled infections, other autoimmune diseases, pregnancy or lactation. Diagnoses were based on clinical symptoms, serum thyroxine and TRAb, thyroid ultrasound and orbital computed tomography. Ficoll-Paque density gradient centrifugation was used to isolate PBMCs from about 10 ml of fresh peripheral blood. Total RNA was extracted using Trizol reagent, and RNA quality was assessed on an Agilent 2100 Bioanalyzer. This clonotype was seen more than once but under ten times. The antigen it binds to is not known. The germline gene is not matched at one end of the junction; a read error may be the cause. CDR1 and CDR2, per the germline V gene (reference sequence), are SGHAT and FQDESV. The CDR3 numbers 14 residues from cysteine through phenylalanine. This entry keeps only the CDR3 DNA: 42 bases, framed from base 1.

The TCR beta CDR3 regions were amplified from the RNA transcripts. The first round of RT-PCR for the TCR CDR3 was performed with the HTBI primer set and the Qiagen OneStep RT-PCR kit. Libraries were constructed in a second round of multiplex PCR, after which size selection and purification were carried out. Libraries were sequenced paired-end with 100 bp reads on an Illumina HiSeq2000. The authors' pipeline ran thus. SOAPnuke was used to process the raw data, removing reads that contained adapters or uncalled bases, had a mean Phred below 15, or lacked an exact match to the constant primer or identifier. COPE v1.2.5 was used to merge the high-quality paired reads, and each unique nucleotide sequence was defined as a clonotype. Clonotypes were aligned to IMGT TRBV, TRBD and TRBJ reference segments using MiTCR v1.1. The analysis included only V-J combinations with a frequency above 0.0001, which together covered 99% to 99.2% of the repertoires. The TCS score was defined as the ratio of F50 (clonal expansion) to E x V (chaos), calculated using BLOSUM62-based TCRdist between CDR3 peptides within each V-J. Welch's t-statistics and random forest reduced just over 500 V-J features to roughly 13, which were used in a naive Bayes classifier (R e1071). TCRdb reprocessing: public reads trimmed at Q25 with fastp, clones called with MiXCR, in-frame beta chains kept. Rows matching on CDR3 protein sequence are summarized as one entry with the most common DNA and genes. These V and J calls originate from TCRdb's pipeline instead of the authors' own analysis. The sample includes around 340,000 distinct CDR3 sequences, with around 18% observed a single time. The biggest ten clones account for less than 20% of the sample.

The material sequenced was blood. This sequence uses TRBV11-1 and TRBJ1-1; the D gene lacks a confident call. This TCR was sampled from a woman aged 40-49 years with Graves' ophthalmopathy. The DNA sequence reads TGTGCCACCAGCTTACCCCCAACGAACACTGAAGCTTTCTTT. Its product reads: CATSLPPTNTEAFF.